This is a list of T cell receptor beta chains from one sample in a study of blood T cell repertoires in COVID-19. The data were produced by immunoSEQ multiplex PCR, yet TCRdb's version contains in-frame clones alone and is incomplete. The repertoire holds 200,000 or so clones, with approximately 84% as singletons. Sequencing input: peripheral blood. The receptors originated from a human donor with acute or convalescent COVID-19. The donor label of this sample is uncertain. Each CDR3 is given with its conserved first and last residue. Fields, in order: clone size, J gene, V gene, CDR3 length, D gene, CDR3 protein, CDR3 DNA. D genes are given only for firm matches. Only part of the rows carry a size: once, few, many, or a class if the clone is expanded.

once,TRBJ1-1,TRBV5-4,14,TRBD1,CASSSRGVSTEAFF,TGTGCCAGCAGTTCCAGGGGGGTGAGCACTGAAGCTTTCTTT
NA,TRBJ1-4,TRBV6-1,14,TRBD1,CASSETGHKEKLFF,TGTGCCAGCAGTGAGACAGGGCATAAGGAAAAACTGTTTTTT
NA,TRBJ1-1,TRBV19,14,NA,CASSVTPYSAEAFF,TGTGCCAGTAGTGTTACTCCGTACTCTGCCGAAGCTTTCTTT
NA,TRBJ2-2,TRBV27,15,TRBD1,CASSLTDRGTGELFF,TGTGCCAGCAGTTTAACCGACAGGGGCACCGGGGAGCTGTTTTTT
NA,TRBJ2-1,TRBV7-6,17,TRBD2,CASSLASLAGAYNEQFF,TGTGCCAGCAGCTTAGCGAGTCTAGCGGGAGCTTACAATGAGCAGTTCTTC
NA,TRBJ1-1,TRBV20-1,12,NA,CSASRGDTEAFF,TGCAGTGCTAGTCGGGGGGACACTGAAGCTTTCTTT
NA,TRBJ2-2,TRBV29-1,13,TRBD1,CSAGQGLTGELFF,TGCAGCGCCGGACAGGGACTCACCGGGGAGCTGTTTTTT
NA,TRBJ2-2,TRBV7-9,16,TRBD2,CASSAREGPRAGELFF,TGTGCCAGCAGCGCCCGGGAGGGTCCGAGGGCCGGGGAGCTGTTTTTT
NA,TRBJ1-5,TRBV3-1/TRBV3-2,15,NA,CASSQGAYSNQPQHF,TGTGCCAGCAGCCAAGGGGCGTATAGCAATCAGCCCCAGCATTTT
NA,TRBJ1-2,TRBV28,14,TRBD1,CASSSSGQGYGYTF,TGTGCCAGCAGTTCATCGGGACAGGGCTATGGCTACACCTTC
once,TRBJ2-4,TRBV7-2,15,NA,CASSPGSRGGNIQYF,TGTGCCAGCAGCCCGGGATCAAGGGGAGGAAACATTCAGTACTTC